This TCR beta chain originates from a study of PD-1 blockade in mismatch repair-deficient tumors (TCRdb year 2017). Describing the broader study: Between late 2013 and September 2016, 86 consecutive patients with some 12 mismatch repair-deficient cancer types, all previously treated and progressing, were enrolled in the trial. Deep sequencing of TCR CDR3 regions was used to track tumor-associated T cell clones in peripheral blood of patients responding to PD-1 blockade. Results the study describes overall, beyond this receptor: After pembrolizumab, tumor-resident clones, which were often undetectable in blood before treatment, expanded rapidly and then contracted, generally ahead of radiologic responses.

Comment on this clone: Its target antigen remains unknown. No qualities accompany the bases; no much larger clone lies one base away.

The sample's time point label is to be understood as: peripheral blood before pembrolizumab. Mismatch repair deficiency in every enrolled patient was established by polymerase chain reaction or immunohistochemistry. TCR sequencing was performed for a few patients who responded to pembrolizumab therapy. Pembrolizumab PD-1 blockade was prospectively tested in advanced mismatch repair-deficient cancers, regardless of tissue of origin, in the phase II trial. Peripheral blood T cell samples were collected serially, before PD-1 blockade began and at several time points afterward. Blood sampling times were expressed in weeks after the first pembrolizumab dose. Libraries were made using the immunoSEQ multiplex PCR assay. Here the immuneACCESS table is served through TCRdb, limited to in-frame sequences with V and J called. Missing clones are a known gap in these copies; in checked studies unresolved V genes cover under half, and the rest lacks a known reason. For this sample the table gives about 25,000 clones, of which approximately 84% were detected only once. The ten largest clones take up about 3% of the sample.

The sequences come from PBMCs, collected before pembrolizumab treatment. The sequence was obtained from an adult with mismatch repair-deficient cancer.

The DNA sequence is as follows: TGCGCCAGCAGGGTAGCGGGAGGGCACAATGAGCAGTTCTTC. Its protein reads: CASRVAGGHNEQFF. The sequence is built from TRBV10-2 and TRBJ2-1; TRBD2 agrees with 11 junctional bases. V is cut back by 6 bases and J by 5 bases, with 3 bases in the junction unmatched. Its CDR3 holds 14 amino acids, cysteine through phenylalanine. CDR3 DNA only is kept here, 42 bases in frame from base 1. From a lookup of the germline V gene, CDR1 and CDR2 are WSHSY and SAAADI.